This T cell receptor beta chain is from a study of monozygotic twins with inflammatory bowel disease. TCRdb derives one entry per CDR3 protein from the 5' RACE reads, leaving out DNA. This sample's clone table lists approximately 150,000 distinct CDR3 sequences. CDR3 size: 14 residues. Germline loops: CDR1 MNHEY, CDR2 SVGAGI. This TCR derives from a human donor with ulcerative colitis or Crohn's disease, or a healthy co-twin of an affected twin (not recorded which). The chain carries TRBV6-5 and TRBJ1-1. Sequencing input: blood. The CDR3 loop is CASSFRNPEHEAFF.